What follows are 21 T cell receptor beta chains derived from one specimen sequenced in a study of blood T cells in healthy people across ages. PCR was performed a second time for about 7 to 11 cycles using a sample-barcoded 5' primer and a J-beta primer mix. TCRdb independently ran MiXCR on the 5' RACE reads; one entry per CDR3 protein. The sample has more than 1.4 million distinct CDR3 sequences, 42% seen once. Sequenced: blood. All receptors come from a woman aged 18 to 35 in good health.

V and J are TRBV6-1 and TRBJ1-2; 8 bases align to TRBD1. The CDR3 totals 15 residues. The germline CDR1 and CDR2 sequences are MNHNS and SASEGT. The trim removed 4 bases at V and 9 bases at J, leaving 13 bases unmatched. The DNA of the CDR3 is TGTGCCAGCAGTGGGGGGGGCAGGGGGCAATTTAGCTACACCTTC. As protein: CASSGGGRGQFSYTF.

The rearrangement joins TRBV7-9 to TRBJ2-3; no firm D call. With 5 bases removed from V and 3 bases from J, the gap between germline ends came to 18 bases. The CDR3 has 16 residues. Germline V gene sequence: CDR1 SEHNR, CDR2 FQNEAQ (reference sequence). In nucleotides, the CDR3 is TGTGCCAGCAGCCCCCCCGAGATGGCCCAAACAGATACGCAGTATTTT. It encodes CASSPPEMAQTDTQYF. Full variable domain (remainder filled in from reference TRBV7-9 and TRBJ2-3): DTGVSQNPRHKITKRGQNVTFRCDPISEHNRLYWYRQTLGQGPEFLTYFQNEAQLEKSRLLSDRFSAERPKGSFSTLEIQRTEQGDSAMYLCASSPPEMAQTDTQYFGPGTRLTVL.

The genes are TRBV6-5 and TRBJ2-2; the D is unclear. Germline V gene data show CDR1 as MNHEY and CDR2 as SVGAGI. This CDR3 contains 15 residues. V was pared by 0 bases and J by 1 base, with 6 bases between. DNA for the CDR3: TGTGCCAGCAGTTACTCGTGGGGGAACACCGGGGAGCTGTTTTTT. Translating gives CASSYSWGNTGELFF.

This clonotype was recorded a few times. The chain combines TRBV4-1 with TRBJ1-2, with D possibly matching TRBD1 (5 bases). V dropped 4 bases and J dropped 2 bases, with 8 bases sitting between them. The CDR3 has 13 amino acids. Per germline, CDR1 MGHRA and CDR2 YSYEKL. The DNA of the CDR3 is TGCGCCAGCAGCCCAAGGACAAACTATGGCTACACCTTC. It is translated as CASSPRTNYGYTF.

The V gene is TRBV5-1, the J gene TRBJ2-3, with TRBD1 matching over 7 bases. J was trimmed by 4 bases and V by 3 bases; bases with no gene match: 8. The germline CDR1 and CDR2 sequences are SGHRS and YFSETQ. CDR3 length equals 15 residues. The CDR3 is CASSSGTVGADTQYF. The CDR3 region has the DNA TGCGCCAGCAGCTCCGGGACAGTGGGGGCAGATACGCAGTATTTT.

About this clonotype: A read error may explain this, as a much larger clone is one base away. CDR3 in DNA: TGCGCCAGCAACCGGGGAGACTCGTTCACAGGTACGCAGTATTTT. Translating gives CASNRGDSFTGTQYF. The V and J genes are TRBV5-1 and TRBJ2-3; D could derive from TRBD1 or TRBD2 (5 bases each). Germline V CDR1 and CDR2: SGHRS, YFSETQ. This CDR3 region has 15 residues.

This clonotype was seen more than once but under ten times. This chain links TRBV20-1 with TRBJ2-1, with 7 bases that match TRBD2. The CDR3 runs 14 residues. With 6 bases clipped from V and 3 bases from J, the junction kept 8 bases outside the gene matches. CDR1 and CDR2 (germline): DFQATT, SNEGSKA (reference sequence). The CDR3 reads CSAHRAGVYNEQFF. The CDR3 coding sequence is TGCAGTGCCCATCGGGCGGGAGTCTACAATGAGCAGTTCTTC.

The chain carries TRBV30 and TRBJ2-3; D is perhaps TRBD2 (6 bases). The CDR3 spans 14 residues. V lost 5 bases and J lost 1, with 13 bases in between. The germline V gene encodes CDR1 GTSNPN and CDR2 SVGIG (reference sequence). CDR3 protein: CAWEPGLGTDTQYF. The CDR3 DNA follows: TGTGCCTGGGAACCGGGACTTGGCACAGATACGCAGTATTTT.

V and J are TRBV6-5 and TRBJ2-3; D unclear. Germline V gives CDR1 MNHEY, CDR2 SVGAGI. Trimming pared 6 bases from V and 6 bases from J, leaving 13 bases between. The CDR3 extends over 13 amino acids. As DNA, the CDR3 is TGTGCCAGCAGCCCGTTTTTAGGGGATACGCAGTATTTT. Protein product: CASSPFLGDTQYF.

This chain uses TRBV2 with TRBJ2-1; 7 positions agree with TRBD1. The trim removed 6 bases at V and 6 bases at J, leaving 11 bases unmatched. The CDR3 extends over 15 amino acids. Germline values: CDR1 SNHLY, CDR2 FYNNEI. CDR3 nucleotides: TGTGCCAGCAGGGATGACAGGGTTAAGAGCAATGAGCAGTTCTTC. The encoded protein is CASRDDRVKSNEQFF.

About this clonotype: A much larger clone lies a single base off, so this may be a read error. The chain carries TRBV12-3 or TRBV12-4 and TRBJ2-3; D remains ambiguous. The CDR3 contains 15 residues. Written as DNA, the CDR3 is TGTGCCAACAGTTTTTCGGGTTCTAGCACAGATACGCAGTATTTT. The encoded protein is CANSFSGSSTDTQYF.

The chain is built from TRBV10-3 and TRBJ2-1, with D tentatively TRBD1 (6 bases). The CDR3 has 18 amino acids. V lost 6 bases to trimming and J lost 3 bases, with 24 bases between them. Germline V gene lookup returns CDR1 ENHRY and CDR2 SYGVKD. In nucleotides, the CDR3 is TGTGCCATCAGGGGCCCCGGACGAGAGGGGGATGACTACAATGAGCAGTTCTTC. Encoded protein: CAIRGPGREGDDYNEQFF.

The CDR3 is CATSALDRPWELFF. CDR3 sequence (DNA): TGTGCCACCAGTGCCCTGGACAGACCCTGGGAGCTGTTTTTT. This sequence joins TRBV24-1 and TRBJ2-2; TRBD1 is a possible D gene (6 bases). V gave up 5 bases and J gave up 9 bases, with 15 bases separating them. The CDR3 length is 14 residues. Per the germline V gene, CDR1 is KGHDR and CDR2 is SFDVKD.

V is TRBV7-9 and J is TRBJ2-5, with a possible D match to TRBD2 (6 bases). Trimming pared 3 bases from V and 11 bases from J, leaving 19 bases between. This CDR3 spans 14 amino acids. Germline V gene data show CDR1 as SEHNR and CDR2 as FQNEAQ (reference sequence). The CDR3 is CASSLRDQPNEQYF. DNA for the CDR3: TGTGCCAGCAGCTTGCGGGATCAACCTAATGAGCAGTACTTC.

A few counts support this clonotype. This CDR3 is CASSDLGQGSSAQHF. CDR3 sequence (DNA): TGTGCCAGCAGTGATCTGGGACAGGGATCGTCGGCCCAGCATTTT. The genes are TRBV2 and TRBJ1-5, with TRBD1 matching over 9 bases. The CDR3 extends over 15 amino acids. Losses at the gene ends were 3 bases for V and 11 bases for J; bases not matched to a gene: 11. Germline CDR1 reads SNHLY; CDR2 reads FYNNEI. Full variable domain (rest looked up from reference TRBV2 and TRBJ1-5): EPEVTQTPSHQVTQMGQEVILRCVPISNHLYFYWYRQILGQKVEFLVSFYNNEISEKSEIFDDQFSVERPDGSNFTLKIRSTKLEDSAMYFCASSDLGQGSSAQHFGDGTRLSIL.

In its sample, this clonotype was seen once. The genes are TRBV28 and TRBJ1-2; D gene ambiguous. The CDR3 consists of 14 residues. V lost 5 bases and J lost 2, with 12 bases in between. Germline-derived CDR1 and CDR2 are MDHEN and SYDVKM. The CDR3 sequence is CASSPHTRNYGYTF. DNA for the CDR3: TGTGCCAGCAGTCCCCATACACGGAACTATGGCTACACCTTC.

At least ten counts were recorded for this clonotype. The V and J genes are TRBV14 and TRBJ2-7; possibly TRBD1 or TRBD2 for D (6 bases each). Trimming took 0 bases from V and 0 from J, leaving 9 bases between them. Germline CDR1 and CDR2: SGHDN and FVKESK. The length of the CDR3 is 15 residues. CDR3 bases: TGTGCCAGCAGCCAAGAACAGGGACTCTCCTACGAGCAGTACTTC. Translation gives CASSQEQGLSYEQYF.

This sequence joins TRBV27 and TRBJ2-5, with no clear D. The last part of the DNA fits TRBJ2-7 better; the J call may be wrong. The CDR3 loop spans 13 amino acids. Germline CDR1 is MNHEY and CDR2 is SMNVEV (reference sequence). CDR3 amino acids: CASSFVGRYEQYF. The CDR3 coding sequence is TGTGCCAGCAGTTTTGTAGGGCGATACGAGCAGTACTTC.

J is TRBJ2-7 and V is TRBV18; D is unresolved. This CDR3 region has 13 residues. V lost 1 base, J lost 6 bases, and 10 bases lay in between. CDR1 KGHSH and CDR2 LQKENI come from the germline V gene. In nucleotides, the CDR3 is TGTGCCAGCTCACCACGGTGGCTATTCGAGCAGTACTTC. Translated: CASSPRWLFEQYF.

This sequence joins TRBV10-3 and TRBJ1-4, with TRBD1 matching 7 bases. The CDR3 extends over 16 amino acids. Trimming cost V 3 bases and J 5 bases; bases outside gene matches: 9. CDR1 is ENHRY, CDR2 SYGVKD, per germline. The CDR3 region is CAISDPWQGGNEKLFF. DNA for the CDR3: TGTGCCATCAGTGACCCCTGGCAGGGGGGGAATGAAAAACTGTTTTTT.

Note on this clonotype: The junction departs from germline at one end; a sequencing error may be responsible. The chain uses TRBV11-2 and TRBJ2-1; 10 bases are a match to TRBD2. Per the germline V gene, CDR1 is SGHAT and CDR2 is FQNNGV. This CDR3 spans 14 amino acids. The CDR3 DNA reads as TGTGCAAGTCGTCTAGCGGGAGCATCCAATGGGCAGTTCTTC. The encoded protein is CASRLAGASNGQFF.